These 7 T cell receptor beta chains came from one sample sequenced in a study of neoadjuvant anti-PD-1 for oral cavity cancer. Repertoires were generated with immunoSEQ multiplex PCR, while TCRdb's copy carries only in-frame clones and drops some. The data show 7,100 or so clones, with 60% seen just once and 5.5% to 7% held by the top ten. The sequencing here drew on tumor tissue, taken before nivolumab (anti-PD-1) treatment. These receptors were collected from a person aged 35-79 years with oral cavity squamous cell carcinoma.

The chain couples TRBV21-1 to TRBJ2-7; TRBD1, the table's D call, was not compared with the DNA. TRBV21-1 is recorded as a pseudogene. There are 13 residues in the CDR3. CDR3 protein: CASRGTGIYEQYF. CDR3 nucleotide sequence: TGTGCCAGCCGGGGGACAGGGATTTACGAGCAGTACTTC.

This clone was detected a few times. The chain recombines TRBV5-1 with TRBJ2-2; 8 bases agree with TRBD1. V dropped 2 bases and J dropped 0; count of bases not matched to a gene: 3. The CDR3 covers 16 residues. Germline loops: CDR1 SGHRS, CDR2 YFSETQ. The CDR3 loop reads CASSFKQGANTGELFF. CDR3 DNA: TGCGCCAGCAGCTTTAAACAGGGGGCGAACACCGGGGAGCTGTTTTTT.

The CDR3 region is CASSSRDRVGEKLFF. The CDR3 region has the DNA TGTGCCAGCTCATCGAGGGACAGAGTCGGCGAAAAACTGTTTTTT. The V gene is TRBV18, the J gene TRBJ1-4; 7 bases match TRBD1. The CDR3 spans 15 residues. Trimming removed 5 bases from V and 8 bases from J; junction bases left unmatched: 11. The V gene's germline CDR1 is KGHSH and CDR2 LQKENI.

This clone was seen just once. CDR3 DNA sequence: TGTGCCAGCAGTGTCGGGGGGCGCCGGACCGGGGAGCTGTTTTTT. The encoded protein is CASSVGGRRTGELFF. This chain uses TRBV6-5 with TRBJ2-2; D possibly corresponds to TRBD2 (7 bases). Germline V CDR1 and CDR2: MNHEY, SVGAGI. The CDR3 consists of 15 residues. Trimming shortened V by 5 bases and J by 5 bases, and 15 bases separated the two germline ends.

This sequence joins TRBV5-4 and TRBJ1-1; 9 positions match TRBD1. The CDR3 extends over 13 amino acids. The germline gives CDR1 SGHNT, CDR2 YYREEE (reference sequence). J gave up 8 bases and V 3 bases, and 5 bases lay outside the gene matches. The CDR3 loop is CASSSGTGWEAFF. The CDR3 DNA follows: TGTGCCAGCAGCTCCGGGACAGGGTGGGAAGCTTTCTTT.

This chain connects TRBV5-1 to TRBJ2-3; TRBD2 might be the D (6 bases). This CDR3 has 15 residues. Germline V gene data show CDR1 as SGHRS and CDR2 as YFSETQ. V was cut by 4 bases and J by 0 bases, with 12 bases left in between. The CDR3 bases are TGCGCCAGCAGCCGGATGGGGGGTAGCACAGATACGCAGTATTTT. It specifies CASSRMGGSTDTQYF.

This chain links TRBV5-4 with TRBJ1-6; TRBD1 matches 7 bases. Trimming at V came to 2 bases and at J to 9 bases, leaving 2 bases not matched to a gene. This CDR3 has 13 residues. Germline V gene sequence: CDR1 SGHNT, CDR2 YYREEE (reference sequence). The CDR3 DNA reads as TGTGCCAGCAGCTTACAGGGGAGTTCACCCCTCCACTTT. Translation gives CASSLQGSSPLHF.